This T cell receptor beta chain is from a study of beta chain features in type 1 diabetes. Study-wide background: Researchers looked at roughly 110 million sorted cells across all samples.

Study-wide results and caveats: The study found moderately but significantly shorter TCRB CDR3s in all four CD4+ subsets of Type 1 diabetes patients.

This clone has a handful of counts. What it binds is unknown. The sequenced template was cDNA made from the entire isolated RNA. This table comes from immunoSEQ multiplex PCR, and its TCRdb copy is limited to in-frame clones, with some not included. This sample has 350,000 to 400,000 clones, with over 12% found just once. CD45RO/CCR7/CD25/CD127/CD95/CD27 staining was used to isolate CD4+ naive, central memory, regulatory and stem cell-like memory cells by sorting. The CDR3 extends over 14 amino acids. Trimming shortened V by 1 base and J by 3 bases, and 10 bases separated the two germline ends. CDR1 and CDR2 (germline): LNHDA, SQIVND (reference sequence).

This receptor was obtained from a woman aged 18-30 years in good health. V and J are TRBV19 and TRBJ2-7, with D perhaps matching TRBD1 (5 bases). The specimen was naive CD4+ T cells from blood. The CDR3 bases are TGTGCCAGTAGTATAGGTAACAGGATCTACGAGCAGTACTTC. This sequence encodes CASSIGNRIYEQYF. Together with reference TRBV19 and TRBJ2-7, the CDR3 gives the full variable domain: DGGITQSPKYLFRKEGQNVTLSCEQNLNHDAMYWYRQDPGQGLRLIYYSQIVNDFQKGDIAEGYSVSREKKESFPLTVTSAQKNPTAFYLCASSIGNRIYEQYFGPGTRLTVT.